The T cell receptor beta chain described here comes from a study of post-analysis software for immune sequencing data. Background on the study: Both relapsing-remitting and secondary progressive multiple sclerosis featured among the disease courses, as did progressive-relapsing multiple sclerosis.

Carried by the TCR beta cDNA libraries were unique molecular identifiers. With about 1 to 11 million T cells as the source, some 510,000 cDNA molecules resulted. TCRdb recomputed calls from the PCR reads with MiXCR, one row per CDR3 protein. The profile shows roughly 540,000 distinct CDR3 sequences, 30% to 40% of them singletons. This clonotype was obtained from a girl aged 2 to 17 with multiple sclerosis. The sample consisted of blood.

CDR3 nucleotides: TGCGCCAGCAGCTTGGGGGCGGATCTCGCCACAGATACGCAGTATTTT. Translating it yields CASSLGADLATDTQYF. V gene TRBV5-1 combines with J gene TRBJ2-3, with D unclear. CDR3 length equals 16 residues. Germline CDR1 is SGHRS and CDR2 is YFSETQ. Trimming stripped 0 bases from V and 2 bases from J, with 13 bases between.